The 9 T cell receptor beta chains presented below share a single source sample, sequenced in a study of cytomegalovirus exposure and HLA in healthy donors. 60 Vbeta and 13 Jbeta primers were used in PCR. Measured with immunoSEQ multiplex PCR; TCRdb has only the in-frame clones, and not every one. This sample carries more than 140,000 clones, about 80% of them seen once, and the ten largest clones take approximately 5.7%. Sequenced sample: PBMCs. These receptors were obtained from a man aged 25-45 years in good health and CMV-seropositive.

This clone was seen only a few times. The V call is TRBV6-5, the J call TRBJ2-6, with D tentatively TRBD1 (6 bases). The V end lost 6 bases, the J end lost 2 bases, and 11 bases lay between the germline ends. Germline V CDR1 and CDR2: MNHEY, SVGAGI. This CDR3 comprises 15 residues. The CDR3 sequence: CASRPTGPGANVLTF. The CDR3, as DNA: TGTGCCAGCAGGCCCACAGGGCCTGGGGCCAACGTCCTGACTTTC.

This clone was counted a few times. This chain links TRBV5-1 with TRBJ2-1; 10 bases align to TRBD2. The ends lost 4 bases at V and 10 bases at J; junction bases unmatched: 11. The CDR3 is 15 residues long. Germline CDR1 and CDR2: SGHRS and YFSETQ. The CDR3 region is CASSLYLAGVKEQFF. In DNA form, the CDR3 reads TGCGCCAGCAGCCTTTATCTAGCGGGAGTTAAGGAGCAGTTCTTC.

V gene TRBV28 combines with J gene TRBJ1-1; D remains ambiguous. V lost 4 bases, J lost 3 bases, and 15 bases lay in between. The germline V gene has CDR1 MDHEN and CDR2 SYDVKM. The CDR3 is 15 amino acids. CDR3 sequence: CASSSGRSIHTEAFF. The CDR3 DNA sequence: TGTGCCAGCAGTTCGGGTCGGAGCATTCACACTGAAGCTTTCTTT.

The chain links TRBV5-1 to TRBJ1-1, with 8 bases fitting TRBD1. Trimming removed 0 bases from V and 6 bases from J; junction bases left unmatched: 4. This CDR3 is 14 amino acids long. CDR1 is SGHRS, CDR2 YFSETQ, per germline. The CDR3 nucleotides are TGCGCCAGCAGCTTGGGGACAGGGAGTGCTGAAGCTTTCTTT. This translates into CASSLGTGSAEAFF.

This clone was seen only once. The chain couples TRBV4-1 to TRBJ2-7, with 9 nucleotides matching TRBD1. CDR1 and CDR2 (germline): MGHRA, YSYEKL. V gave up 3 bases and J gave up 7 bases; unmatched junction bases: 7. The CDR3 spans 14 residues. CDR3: CASSHPGQGTEQYF. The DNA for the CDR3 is TGCGCCAGCAGCCACCCGGGACAGGGAACAGAGCAGTACTTC.

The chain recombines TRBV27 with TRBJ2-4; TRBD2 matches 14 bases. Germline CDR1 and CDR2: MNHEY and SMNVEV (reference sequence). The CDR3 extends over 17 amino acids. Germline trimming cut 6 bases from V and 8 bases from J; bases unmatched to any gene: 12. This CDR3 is CASRETSGRAGLDIQYF. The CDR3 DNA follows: TGTGCCAGCAGAGAGACTAGCGGGAGGGCCGGATTAGACATTCAGTACTTC.

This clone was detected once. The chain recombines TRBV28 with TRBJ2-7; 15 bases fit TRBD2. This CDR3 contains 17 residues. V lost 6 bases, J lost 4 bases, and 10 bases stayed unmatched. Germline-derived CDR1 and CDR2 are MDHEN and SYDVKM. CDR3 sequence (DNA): TGTGCCAGCAGCGGACTAGCGGGAGGGCAGACTGGGTACGAGCAGTACTTC. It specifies CASSGLAGGQTGYEQYF.

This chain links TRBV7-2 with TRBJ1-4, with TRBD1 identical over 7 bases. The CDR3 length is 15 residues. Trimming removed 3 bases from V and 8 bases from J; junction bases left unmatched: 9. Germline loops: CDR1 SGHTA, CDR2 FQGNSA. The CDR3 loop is CASSFAQGVGEKLFF. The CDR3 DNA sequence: TGTGCCAGCAGCTTCGCGCAGGGGGTTGGGGAAAAACTGTTTTTT.

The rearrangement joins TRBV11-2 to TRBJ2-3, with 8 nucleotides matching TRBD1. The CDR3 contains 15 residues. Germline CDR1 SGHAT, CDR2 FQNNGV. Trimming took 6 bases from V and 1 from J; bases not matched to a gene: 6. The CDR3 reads CASSWTGLGTDTQYF. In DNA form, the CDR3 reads TGTGCCAGCAGTTGGACAGGGCTGGGCACAGATACGCAGTATTTT. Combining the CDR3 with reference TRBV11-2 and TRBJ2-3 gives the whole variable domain EAGVAQSPRYKIIEKRQSVAFWCNPISGHATLYWYQQILGQGPKLLIQFQNNGVVDDSQLPKDRFSAERLKGVDSTLKIQPAKLEDSAVYLCASSWTGLGTDTQYFGPGTRLTVL.